Included here is one T cell receptor (beta chain) sequence, with context. This CDR3 spans 15 amino acids. V was cut by 1 base and J by 2 bases, with 12 bases left in between. Germline V CDR1 and CDR2: LNHDA, SQIVND (reference sequence). Method: immunoSEQ multiplex PCR; TCRdb's copy keeps in-frame clones and lacks some. The sample has about 55,000 clones, around 95% seen once; the top ten hold roughly 1.1%. This record belongs to a study of control samples from healthy donors and cancer patients. The sample comprised blood. The gene calls are TRBV19 and TRBJ2-7; D remains unclear. The source is a young woman in good health. The CDR3 DNA is TGTGCCAGTAGTATAGCGGACGGGCTGCCCTACGAGCAGTACTTC. It yields the protein CASSIADGLPYEQYF. Full variable domain (remainder filled in from reference TRBV19 and TRBJ2-7): DGGITQSPKYLFRKEGQNVTLSCEQNLNHDAMYWYRQDPGQGLRLIYYSQIVNDFQKGDIAEGYSVSREKKESFPLTVTSAQKNPTAFYLCASSIADGLPYEQYFGPGTRLTVT.